The 21 T cell receptor beta chains in this list originate from one sample, sequenced in a study of OX40 agonist ivuxolimab in advanced cancers. TCRdb's table, derived via immunoSEQ multiplex PCR, lists solely in-frame clones and lacks some. The table records about 68,000 clones, approximately 90% of them present only once. The specimen comprised CD4+ or CD8+ T cells sorted from blood, sampled in a trial of the OX40 agonist ivuxolimab. The receptors come from an adult with an advanced solid tumor such as melanoma, head and neck, liver or kidney cancer.

This chain uses TRBV6-1 with TRBJ2-1; the D is unclear. From germline, CDR1 is MNHNS and CDR2 SASEGT. There are 14 residues in the CDR3. The V and J ends lost 2 bases and 0 bases respectively, with 5 bases between them. The CDR3 DNA follows: TGTGCCAGCAGTGAATCAGGCTCCTACAATGAGCAGTTCTTC. This translates into CASSESGSYNEQFF.

The chain uses TRBV19 and TRBJ2-2; 9 bases match TRBD2. This CDR3 has 15 residues. V lost 4 bases, J lost 5 bases, and 5 bases stayed unmatched. CDR1 LNHDA and CDR2 SQIVND come from the germline V gene (reference sequence). Here the CDR3 reads CASSTAGGRTGELFF. The CDR3 DNA is TGTGCCAGTAGTACAGCGGGAGGTCGGACCGGGGAGCTGTTTTTT.

This clone was found once. J is TRBJ2-1 and V is TRBV7-3; D gene ambiguous. Germline V gives CDR1 SGHTA, CDR2 FQGTGA. This CDR3 has 15 residues. Between the trimmed V and J ends, which lost 0 bases and 1 base, there was a span of 7 bases. The CDR3 nucleotides are TGTGCCAGCAGCTTAACGGCAGCATCCTACAATGAGCAGTTCTTC. It translates to CASSLTAASYNEQFF.

The CDR3 DNA sequence: TGTGCCACCCGGACTAGCGGCAAAGAGACCCAGTACTTC. Translating it yields CATRTSGKETQYF. The chain joins TRBV19 to TRBJ2-5; the match to TRBD2 covers 10 bases. The germline V gene encodes CDR1 LNHDA and CDR2 SQIVND (reference sequence). V shed 10 bases, J shed 3 bases, and the junction held 5 bases outside the gene matches. The CDR3 sequence is 13 residues long.

Only a few counts were recorded for this clone. The V and J genes are TRBV7-3 and TRBJ2-6, with D possibly matching TRBD2 (6 bases). The V gene's germline CDR1 is SGHTA and CDR2 FQGTGA. CDR3 size: 17 residues. With 5 bases removed from V and 0 bases from J, the gap between germline ends came to 14 bases. CDR3 nucleotide sequence: TGTGCCAGCAGCCGGCGGGACTCTAGCTCTGGGGCCAACGTCCTGACTTTC. Protein: CASSRRDSSSGANVLTF. Full variable domain (missing parts from reference TRBV7-3 and TRBJ2-6): GAGVSQTPSNKVTEKGKYVELRCDPISGHTALYWYRQSLGQGPEFLIYFQGTGAADDSGLPNDRFFAVRPEGSVSTLKIQRTERGDSAVYLCASSRRDSSSGANVLTFGAGSRLTVL.

The chain combines TRBV30 with TRBJ1-2; D call uncertain. CDR1 is GTSNPN and CDR2 is SVGIG in the germline V gene (reference sequence). Trimming pared 1 base from V and 8 bases from J, leaving 17 bases between. The CDR3 is made up of 14 amino acids. This CDR3 reads CAWSAGLESRGYTF. The CDR3 DNA follows: TGTGCCTGGAGTGCGGGGTTAGAATCGCGGGGCTACACCTTC.

The V and J genes are TRBV19 and TRBJ2-6; perhaps TRBD1 as D (6 bases). Germline assignment: CDR1 LNHDA and CDR2 SQIVND (reference sequence). The length of the CDR3 is 15 residues. Deletions cut 6 bases from V and 2 bases from J, with 11 bases between. The CDR3 bases are TGTGCCAGTAGCCATCGACAGGCTGGGGCCAACGTCCTGACTTTC. Translation gives CASSHRQAGANVLTF.

V usage is TRBV19 and J usage is TRBJ2-7, with 9 bases aligning to TRBD1. Germline V CDR1 and CDR2: LNHDA, SQIVND (reference sequence). Losses at the gene ends were 3 bases for V and 3 bases for J; bases not matched to a gene: 6. The CDR3 covers 15 residues. DNA for the CDR3: TGTGCCAGTAGTATCGAGACAGGGGGTAGCTACGAGCAGTACTTC. It yields the protein CASSIETGGSYEQYF.

In this sample, this clone turned up once. This rearrangement joins TRBV5-1 to TRBJ1-3, with 8 bases lining up with TRBD1. After removal of 5 bases from V and 0 bases from J, the junction contained 4 bases not matched to a gene. Germline assignment: CDR1 SGHRS and CDR2 YFSETQ. This CDR3 region has 15 residues. The CDR3 nucleotides are TGCGCCAGCAGTATGACAGGGGACTCTGGAAACACCATATATTTT. Translation gives CASSMTGDSGNTIYF.

V is TRBV14 and J is TRBJ1-1; 7 positions match TRBD1. Germline assignment: CDR1 SGHDN and CDR2 FVKESK. The J segment lost 6 bases and the V segment lost 1 base, leaving 8 bases of the junction unmatched. The CDR3 runs to 15 residues. CDR3 residues: CASSQASQGGAEAFF. The CDR3 bases are TGTGCCAGCAGCCAAGCCAGTCAGGGGGGGGCTGAAGCTTTCTTT.

The genes are TRBV11-2 and TRBJ1-4; D ambiguous. V dropped 6 bases and J dropped 7 bases, with 15 bases sitting between them. CDR3 size: 14 residues. Germline CDR1 SGHAT, CDR2 FQNNGV. The CDR3 protein is CASRTTRTGEKLFF. DNA for the CDR3: TGTGCCAGCAGGACGACACGGACGGGTGAAAAACTGTTTTTT.

The rearrangement links TRBV16 to TRBJ2-1, with 7 bases aligning to TRBD2. This CDR3 is 17 amino acids long. CDR1 KGHSY and CDR2 FQNENV come from the germline V gene. With 4 bases clipped from V and 9 bases from J, the junction kept 18 bases outside the gene matches. DNA for the CDR3: TGTGCCAGCAGCCCCCGCGGGGGAAGGACTACAATTGGTGAGCAGTTCTTC. It translates to CASSPRGGRTTIGEQFF.

This clone came up once. CDR3 nucleotide sequence: TGTGCCAGTAGTATAGGGGCCCCGATCTACGAGCAGTACTTC. This encodes CASSIGAPIYEQYF. This rearrangement joins TRBV19 to TRBJ2-7; D gene unclear. V was pared by 1 base and J by 3 bases, with 10 bases between. CDR1 is LNHDA and CDR2 is SQIVND in the germline V gene (reference sequence). The CDR3 is made up of 14 amino acids.

This chain joins TRBV5-1 and TRBJ2-3, with TRBD2 matching over 7 bases. After removal of 3 bases from V and 2 bases from J, the junction contained 9 bases not matched to a gene. In germline, CDR1 is SGHRS, CDR2 YFSETQ. The CDR3 has 16 residues. Here the CDR3 reads CASSSLERGTTDTQYF. The CDR3 DNA reads TGCGCCAGCAGCTCCTTAGAGCGGGGTACCACAGATACGCAGTATTTT. Looking up the rest from reference TRBV5-1 and TRBJ2-3 gives the full variable domain: KAGVTQTPRYLIKTRGQQVTLSCSPISGHRSVSWYQQTPGQGLQFLFEYFSETQRNKGNFPGRFSGRQFSNSRSEMNVSTLELGDSALYLCASSSLERGTTDTQYFGPGTRLTVL.

The chain uses TRBV7-8 and TRBJ2-7; the D is unclear. The CDR3 spans 13 residues. The V and J ends lost 5 bases and 0 bases respectively, with 8 bases between them. Germline V lookup: CDR1 SGHVS, CDR2 FQNEAQ. The CDR3 bases are TGTGCCAGCAGCCTACCCCCCTCCTACGAGCAGTACTTC. Protein product: CASSLPPSYEQYF.

The chain employs TRBV5-4 and TRBJ2-7; unclear D gene. This CDR3 spans 13 amino acids. CDR1 is SGHNT, CDR2 YYREEE, per germline (reference sequence). Trimming left V 5 bases short and J 0 bases short, with 9 bases between. Written as DNA, the CDR3 is TGTGCCAGCAGACAAGGGTTCTCCTACGAGCAGTACTTC. This sequence encodes CASRQGFSYEQYF.

The chain links TRBV30 to TRBJ1-6; the match to TRBD1 covers 10 bases. The length of the CDR3 is 16 residues. Germline V gene sequence: CDR1 GTSNPN, CDR2 SVGIG (reference sequence). With V trimmed by 4 bases and J by 9 bases, 12 bases remained unmatched. The CDR3 DNA sequence: TGTGCCTGGACCTTATGGCCCGGGACAGGGGTTTCACCCCTCCACTTT. Translating gives CAWTLWPGTGVSPLHF.

V and J are TRBV5-4 and TRBJ2-7, with TRBD2 as a possible D gene (6 bases). Per germline, CDR1 SGHNT and CDR2 YYREEE (reference sequence). This CDR3 has 14 residues. The V and J ends lost 1 base and 5 bases respectively, with 13 bases between them. CDR3 residues: CASSLPGRMDEQYF. CDR3 nucleotides: TGTGCCAGCAGCTTGCCAGGGAGGATGGACGAGCAGTACTTC.

The chain combines TRBV19 with TRBJ2-3; D gene uncertain. The ends were cut back, 5 bases at V and 5 bases at J, with 8 bases in the middle. The germline CDR1 and CDR2 sequences are LNHDA and SQIVND (reference sequence). The CDR3 runs 12 residues. CDR3 amino acids: CASSRVGDTQYF. CDR3 nucleotides: TGTGCCAGTAGTCGGGTTGGAGATACGCAGTATTTT.

This rearrangement joins TRBV7-9 to TRBJ1-4; 7 bases match TRBD1. Germline V gene data show CDR1 as SEHNR and CDR2 as FQNEAQ (reference sequence). The CDR3 has 15 residues. The V segment lost 5 bases and the J segment 7 bases; nucleotides outside the gene matches: 10. The CDR3 loop is CASSGGQAEGEKLFF. In nucleotides, the CDR3 is TGTGCCAGCAGCGGTGGACAGGCGGAAGGTGAAAAACTGTTTTTT.

This clone was observed a single time. The J gene is TRBJ1-5, the V gene TRBV27, with 12 bases that match TRBD1. J gave up 6 bases and V 1 base, and 4 bases lay outside the gene matches. Germline CDR1 is MNHEY and CDR2 is SMNVEV (reference sequence). The CDR3 loop spans 16 amino acids. CDR3 bases: TGTGCCAGCAGTTTATTGGGGACAGGGGGCTTTCAGCCCCAGCATTTT. Amino acid sequence: CASSLLGTGGFQPQHF.